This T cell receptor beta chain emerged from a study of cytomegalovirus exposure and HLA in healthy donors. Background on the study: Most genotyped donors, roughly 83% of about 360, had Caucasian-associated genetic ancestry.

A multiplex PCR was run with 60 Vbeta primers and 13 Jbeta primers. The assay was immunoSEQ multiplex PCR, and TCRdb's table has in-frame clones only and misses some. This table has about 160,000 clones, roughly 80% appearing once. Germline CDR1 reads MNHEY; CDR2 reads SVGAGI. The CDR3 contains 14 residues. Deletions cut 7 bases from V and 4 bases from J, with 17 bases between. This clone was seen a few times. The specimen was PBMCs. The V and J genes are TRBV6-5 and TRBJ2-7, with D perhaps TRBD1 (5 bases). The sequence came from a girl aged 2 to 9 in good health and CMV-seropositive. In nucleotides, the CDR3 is TGTGCCAGCAACCCAGGGCAGGGTGGGTACGAGCAGTACTTC. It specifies CASNPGQGGYEQYF.